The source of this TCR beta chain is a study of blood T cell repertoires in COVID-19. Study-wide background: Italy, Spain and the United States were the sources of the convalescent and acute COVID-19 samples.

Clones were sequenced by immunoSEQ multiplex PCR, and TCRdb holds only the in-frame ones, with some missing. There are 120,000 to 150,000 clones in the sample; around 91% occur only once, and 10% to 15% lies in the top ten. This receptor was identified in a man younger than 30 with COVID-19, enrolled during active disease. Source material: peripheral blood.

The CDR3 reads CASSQAYEQYF. The CDR3 DNA sequence: TGTGCCAGCAGCCAAGCGTACGAGCAGTACTTC. This sequence joins TRBV3-1 (or the pseudogene TRBV3-2) and TRBJ2-7; D gene uncertain. The germline V gene has CDR1 LGHDT and CDR2 YNNKEL (reference sequence). This CDR3 contains 11 residues. Trimming cost V 1 base and J 4 bases, with 2 bases left between them.